A selection of T cell receptor beta chains follows, all from one sample in a study of post-analysis software for immune sequencing data. A single record per CDR3 protein comes from TCRdb applying MiXCR to the PCR reads. Among 800,000 to 950,000 distinct CDR3 sequences listed, roughly 58% were seen once. Sequences were obtained from blood. These TCRs come from a girl aged 5 to 17 with multiple sclerosis. Both conserved end residues are part of each CDR3. A D gene is named only where the DNA matches it firmly. Clone size appears in some rows only: once, few, many, or a class for an expanded clone.

TRBV6-5	TRBJ2-2	.	.	CASSYLFTGVNTGELFF	TGTGCCAGCAGCTACCTCTTTACGGGGGTTAACACCGGGGAGCTGTTTTTT
TRBV10-1	TRBJ2-1	few	TRBD1	CASSDRDRIPEQFF	TGCGCCAGCAGTGACCGGGACAGAATTCCTGAGCAGTTCTTC
TRBV4-1	TRBJ2-7	.	TRBD2	CASSQESGRPEGEQYF	TGCGCCAGCAGCCAAGAGAGCGGGAGACCTGAAGGTGAGCAGTACTTC
TRBV29-1	TRBJ1-2	.	.	CSASGVDGYTF	TGCAGCGCCTCGGGGGTCGATGGCTACACCTTC
TRBV5-1	TRBJ2-1	.	TRBD1	CASSLGTGGGSNEQFF	TGCGCCAGCAGCTTGGGAACAGGGGGCGGCTCCAATGAGCAGTTCTTC
TRBV11-2	TRBJ2-2	.	TRBD1	CASSLDRGLLFF	TGTGCCAGCAGCTTAGACAGGGGGCTTCTGTTTTTT
TRBV19	TRBJ2-1	.	TRBD1	CASRRDRNNEQFF	TGTGCCAGTAGAAGGGACAGGAACAATGAGCAGTTCTTC
TRBV6-1	TRBJ2-7	.	.	CASSVGIDPSSYEQYF	TGTGCCAGCAGTGTAGGGATTGACCCGAGCTCCTACGAGCAGTACTTC
TRBV20-1	TRBJ2-5	.	.	CSAMEGGQTETQYF	TGCAGTGCTATGGAGGGGGGGCAAACAGAGACCCAGTACTTC
TRBV29-1	TRBJ2-4	few	.	CSVESPIAKNIQYF	TGCAGCGTCGAGAGTCCTATAGCCAAAAACATTCAGTACTTC
TRBV4-1	TRBJ2-4	.	TRBD2	CASSQRKWVAGGDIQYF	TGCGCCAGCAGCCAAAGGAAGTGGGTAGCGGGAGGAGACATTCAGTACTTC
TRBV5-1	TRBJ2-6	.	.	CASSLVSSSLVLTF	TGCGCCAGCAGCTTGGTATCCAGTTCGCTCGTCCTGACTTTC
TRBV15	TRBJ2-7	.	TRBD2	CATSTEAGGYEQYF	TGTGCCACCAGCACCGAAGCGGGAGGCTACGAGCAGTACTTC
TRBV3-1	TRBJ2-5	.	.	CASRSLKETQYF	TGTGCCAGCAGATCGTTAAAAGAGACCCAGTACTTC
TRBV29-1	TRBJ2-1	.	.	CSAQRVSGFPNEQFF	TGCAGCGCCCAAAGGGTAAGCGGATTTCCCAATGAGCAGTTCTTC
TRBV7-2	TRBJ2-6	few	.	CASSFVPGRRSSGANVLTF	TGTGCCAGCAGCTTTGTCCCCGGTCGCCGGAGCTCTGGGGCCAACGTCCTGACTTTC
TRBV6-6	TRBJ1-5	.	TRBD1	CASSYPQGNNQPQHF	TGTGCCAGCAGTTACCCACAGGGGAACAATCAGCCCCAGCATTTT
TRBV7-6	TRBJ1-5	few	.	CASSLVLGDRGLLHTPQHF	TGTGCCAGCAGCTTAGTCTTGGGGGACCGCGGGCTCCTACATACGCCCCAGCATTTT
TRBV11-2	TRBJ2-7	.	.	CASSLLTISYEQYF	TGTGCCAGCAGCCTCCTAACGATTTCCTACGAGCAGTACTTC
TRBV5-5	TRBJ1-2	.	.	CASSPRTETNYGYTF	TGTGCCAGCAGCCCGAGGACAGAGACTAACTATGGCTACACCTTC
TRBV18	TRBJ2-4	.	TRBD1	CASSRDRDGLEQYF	TGTGCCAGCTCACGGGACAGGGATGGTCTGGAGCAGTACTTC